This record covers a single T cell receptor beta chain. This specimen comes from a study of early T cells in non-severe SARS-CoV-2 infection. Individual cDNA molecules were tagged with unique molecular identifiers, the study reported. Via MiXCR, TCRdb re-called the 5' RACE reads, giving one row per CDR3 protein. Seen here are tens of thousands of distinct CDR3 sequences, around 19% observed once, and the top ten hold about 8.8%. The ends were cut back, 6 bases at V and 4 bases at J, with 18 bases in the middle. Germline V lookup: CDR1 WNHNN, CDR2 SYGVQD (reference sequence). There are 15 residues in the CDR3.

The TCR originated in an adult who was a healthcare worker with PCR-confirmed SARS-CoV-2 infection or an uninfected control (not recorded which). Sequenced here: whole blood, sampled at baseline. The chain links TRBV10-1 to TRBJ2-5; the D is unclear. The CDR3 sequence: CASSRDQNRLETQYF. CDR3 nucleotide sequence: TGCGCCAGCAGCCGTGACCAGAATCGTTTAGAGACCCAGTACTTC.